The 21 T cell receptor beta chains listed next were all sequenced from one sample in a study of CD8 T cells in Susac syndrome. RNA, at about 0.5 to 1 ug, was reverse transcribed with random hexamers. MiXCR, applied by TCRdb to the immunoSEQ multiplex PCR reads, yields one record per CDR3 protein. The repertoire consists of 100,000 to 150,000 distinct CDR3 sequences, with around 96% occurring once and the leading ten covering around 0.078%. The specimen was CD4+ T cells from PBMCs. These receptors originate from a human donor in good health.

The chain recombines TRBV5-6 with TRBJ2-6; D is unclear. The length of the CDR3 is 11 residues. Trimming removed 1 base at V and 9 bases at J, with 2 bases between. Germline-derived CDR1 and CDR2 are SGHDT and YYEEEE. DNA for the CDR3: TGTGCCAGCAGCTTGAACAACGTCCTGACTTTC. It yields the protein CASSLNNVLTF.

The sample holds a few counts of this clonotype. The CDR3 is CASSPGGGETQYF. The CDR3 region has the DNA TGTGCCAGTAGTCCAGGGGGCGGAGAGACCCAGTACTTC. V gene TRBV19 combines with J gene TRBJ2-5; 8 bases agree with TRBD1. The V gene's germline CDR1 is LNHDA and CDR2 SQIVND (reference sequence). The CDR3 totals 13 residues. The V gene end was trimmed by 5 bases and the J gene end by 4 bases; junction bases not matched to a gene: 3.

V usage is TRBV11-3 and J usage is TRBJ2-1, with 7 bases matching TRBD1. Losses at the gene ends were 5 bases for V and 5 bases for J; bases not matched to a gene: 9. The CDR3 totals 15 residues. Germline CDR1 reads SGHNT; CDR2 reads YENEEA. For the CDR3, the DNA is TGTGCCAGCAGCCCCGGGACAGTGGACCACAATGAGCAGTTCTTC. Its translation: CASSPGTVDHNEQFF.

This clonotype was detected once. The V gene is TRBV19, the J gene TRBJ2-5; D gene uncertain. Germline values: CDR1 LNHDA, CDR2 SQIVND (reference sequence). This CDR3 is built from 11 residues. V lost 3 bases and J 5 bases, leaving 4 bases between the germline ends. CDR3 region: CASSILETQYF. CDR3 bases: TGTGCCAGTAGTATTCTGGAGACCCAGTACTTC. The full variable domain, in which reference TRBV19 and TRBJ2-5 provide the parts outside the CDR3, is DGGITQSPKYLFRKEGQNVTLSCEQNLNHDAMYWYRQDPGQGLRLIYYSQIVNDFQKGDIAEGYSVSREKKESFPLTVTSAQKNPTAFYLCASSILETQYFGPGTRLLVL.

This chain uses TRBV6-1 with TRBJ2-7; possibly TRBD1 or TRBD2 for D (5 bases each). Trimming took 2 bases from V and 2 from J, leaving 13 bases between them. This CDR3 is built from 15 residues. Germline CDR1 reads MNHNS; CDR2 reads SASEGT. The CDR3 here is CASSESGTVTYEQYF. In nucleotides, the CDR3 is TGTGCCAGCAGTGAATCCGGGACGGTCACCTACGAGCAGTACTTC.

This sequence joins TRBV25-1 and TRBJ1-5, with a weak D call TRBD1 (5 bases). Deletions cut 4 bases from V and 6 bases from J, with 22 bases between. There are 17 residues in the CDR3. Germline CDR1 MGHDK, CDR2 SYGVNS. The CDR3 bases are TGTGCCAGCAGTGCGTCCGGGACTGCCGCCGATGTTCAGCCCCAGCATTTT. Its translation is CASSASGTAADVQPQHF.

The chain links TRBV27 to TRBJ2-2; TRBD1 matches 9 bases. Germline V lookup: CDR1 MNHEY, CDR2 SMNVEV (reference sequence). This CDR3 has 16 amino acids. V lost 10 bases and J lost 2; bases outside the gene matches: 11. The CDR3 nucleotides read TGTGCCACCTCACGAGCGGGACAGGGTAACACCGGGGAGCTGTTTTTT. It codes for CATSRAGQGNTGELFF.

Turning to this clonotype: A read error may produce the germline difference seen at one junction end. The chain links TRBV19 to TRBJ1-2; a weak D match, TRBD1 (5 bases). The CDR3 is 13 residues long. Per the germline V gene, CDR1 is LNHDA and CDR2 is SQIVND (reference sequence). The CDR3 DNA reads TGTGCCAGTAGTATATTGGTGCCGGGGACGACCATCTTC. Its protein is CASSILVPGTTIF.

The chain uses TRBV27 and TRBJ2-7; D assignment may be TRBD1 or TRBD2 (5 bases each). Germline V gene lookup returns CDR1 MNHEY and CDR2 SMNVEV (reference sequence). The ends were cut back, 9 bases at V and 6 bases at J, with 18 bases in the middle. CDR3 length equals 13 residues. CDR3 DNA: TGTGCCAGTGCCCCGGGACGAAGTGGCGAGCAGTACTTC. Translating gives CASAPGRSGEQYF.

This sequence joins TRBV5-6 and TRBJ2-7; D may be TRBD1 (6 bases). V was shortened by 4 bases and J by 6 bases, with 23 bases between the two germline ends. The CDR3 is made up of 16 amino acids. Germline CDR1 and CDR2: SGHDT and YYEEEE. The DNA for the CDR3 is TGTGCCAGCAGCGAGGGTACCGCTGACAGGTACGCCGAGCAGTACTTC. It is translated as CASSEGTADRYAEQYF.

The chain uses TRBV19 and TRBJ1-2; TRBD1 matches at 11 bases. Germline assignment: CDR1 LNHDA and CDR2 SQIVND (reference sequence). The length of the CDR3 is 16 residues. The V and J ends lost 5 bases and 7 bases, in that order; junction bases with no gene match: 12. CDR3 region: CASSPRTGGGRVGYTF. CDR3 nucleotide sequence: TGTGCCAGTAGTCCCCGGACAGGGGGCGGAAGGGTTGGCTACACCTTC.

The V call is TRBV3-1, the J call TRBJ1-6; D perhaps matches TRBD1 (6 bases). CDR3 length: 13 residues. In germline, CDR1 is LGHDT, CDR2 YNNKEL (reference sequence). V was clipped by 2 bases and J by 8 bases, with 7 bases between them. The CDR3 is CASSQNRDSPLHF. The CDR3 DNA reads as TGTGCCAGCAGCCAAAACAGGGATTCACCCCTCCACTTT.

This clonotype was observed a handful of times. The V call is TRBV19, the J call TRBJ1-3; 7 positions match TRBD1. V shed 5 bases and J 4 bases; nucleotides not matched to a gene: 5. This CDR3 contains 14 residues. The germline V gene encodes CDR1 LNHDA and CDR2 SQIVND (reference sequence). This chain's CDR3 is CASSPRDSGNTIYF. CDR3 DNA sequence: TGTGCCAGTAGTCCCCGGGACAGCGGAAACACCATATATTTT.

This chain connects TRBV20-1 to TRBJ1-2, with 7 bases matching TRBD1. Unmatched junction bases numbered 12, after V lost 0 bases and J lost 5 bases. The germline V gene has CDR1 DFQATT and CDR2 SNEGSKA (reference sequence). The CDR3 contains 16 residues. The CDR3 DNA sequence: TGCAGTGCTAGAGATAAAATTACAGGGGTACTGTATGGCTACACCTTC. Its translation is CSARDKITGVLYGYTF.

This rearrangement joins TRBV20-1 to TRBJ2-1; 10 positions agree with TRBD2. V shed 3 bases and J 2 bases; nucleotides not matched to a gene: 10. The germline V gene encodes CDR1 DFQATT and CDR2 SNEGSKA (reference sequence). The CDR3 covers 17 residues. The CDR3 sequence: CSASGTPGLATYNEQFF. The CDR3 DNA is TGCAGTGCTAGTGGGACACCGGGACTAGCGACCTACAATGAGCAGTTCTTC.

The V gene is TRBV25-1, the J gene TRBJ1-5, with 10 nucleotides matching TRBD1. Looked up from germline, CDR1 is MGHDK and CDR2 is SYGVNS. The ends lost 3 bases at V and 6 bases at J; junction bases unmatched: 5. The length of the CDR3 is 15 residues. CDR3 sequence: CASSETGGMGQPQHF. The CDR3 coding sequence is TGTGCCAGCAGTGAGACAGGGGGCATGGGTCAGCCCCAGCATTTT.

The rearrangement uses TRBV20-1 and TRBJ2-3; 10 bases are shared with TRBD2. Germline V gene sequence: CDR1 DFQATT, CDR2 SNEGSKA (reference sequence). The CDR3 is 14 amino acids. The J segment lost 4 bases and the V segment lost 7 bases, leaving 8 bases of the junction unmatched. CDR3 coding DNA: TGCAGTGGATTAGCGGGAGGAGGCGCAGATACGCAGTATTTT. This translates into CSGLAGGGADTQYF.

This chain uses TRBV5-6 with TRBJ2-5, with D perhaps matching TRBD2 (6 bases). The CDR3 length is 14 residues. The germline V and J ends were trimmed by 3 bases and 10 bases, with 19 bases remaining between them. Germline CDR1 and CDR2: SGHDT and YYEEEE. CDR3: CASSYSGLGRGQYF. CDR3 coding DNA: TGTGCCAGCAGCTACTCGGGACTTGGGAGAGGCCAGTACTTC.

V and J are TRBV27 and TRBJ1-5, with D possibly matching TRBD1 (5 bases). V lost 2 bases to trimming and J lost 4 bases, with 9 bases between them. Germline-derived CDR1 and CDR2 are MNHEY and SMNVEV (reference sequence). This CDR3 is 14 amino acids long. CDR3 loop: CASSLRAGNQPQHF. DNA of the CDR3: TGTGCCAGCAGTTTACGGGCAGGGAATCAGCCCCAGCATTTT.

The CDR3, as DNA: TGTGCCAGCTCACCAAGGGCGGGGACGGGAGGAAACACCATATATTTT. It codes for CASSPRAGTGGNTIYF. The J gene is TRBJ1-3, the V gene TRBV18, with D possibly matching TRBD1 (5 bases). The V and J ends lost 2 bases and 4 bases respectively, with 15 bases between them. The CDR3 is 16 residues long. Germline loops: CDR1 KGHSH, CDR2 LQKENI.

The CDR3 DNA follows: TGCAGTGCTTACAGGAGGGGGGGGATAAACACTGAAGCTTTCTTT. Encoded protein: CSAYRRGGINTEAFF. The rearrangement joins TRBV20-1 to TRBJ1-1; TRBD1 might be the D (6 bases). This CDR3 comprises 15 residues. The V end was cut by 5 bases, the J end by 2 bases, with 18 bases between. Looked up from germline, CDR1 is DFQATT and CDR2 is SNEGSKA (reference sequence).